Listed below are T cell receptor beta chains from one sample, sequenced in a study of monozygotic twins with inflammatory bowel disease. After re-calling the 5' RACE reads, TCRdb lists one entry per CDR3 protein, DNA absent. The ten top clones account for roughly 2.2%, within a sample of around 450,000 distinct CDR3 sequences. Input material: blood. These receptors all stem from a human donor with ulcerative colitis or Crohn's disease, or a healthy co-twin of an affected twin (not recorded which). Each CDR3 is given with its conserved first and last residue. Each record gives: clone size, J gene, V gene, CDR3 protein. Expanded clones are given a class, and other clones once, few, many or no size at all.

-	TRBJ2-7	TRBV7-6	CASSLEAGPSGRWAYEQYF
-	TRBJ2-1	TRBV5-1	CASSGQGAGDDQFF
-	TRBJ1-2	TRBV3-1	CASSQDVATGLYGYTF
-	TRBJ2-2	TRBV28	CASSSTSTNTGELFF
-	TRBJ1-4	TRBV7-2	CASSPGWGTNEKLFF
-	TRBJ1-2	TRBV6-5	CASSSLTGGGYGYTF
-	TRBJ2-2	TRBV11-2	CASSLGRGAPNTGELFF
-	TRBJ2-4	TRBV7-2	CASSLGGLVAKNIQYF
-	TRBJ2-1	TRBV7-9	CTSSGRTSGSGDEQFF
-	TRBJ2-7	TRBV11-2	CASSRGQGGVYEQYF
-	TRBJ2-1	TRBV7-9	CASSGTSGRRNEQFF
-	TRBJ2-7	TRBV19	CASSAPGQRSSYEQYF
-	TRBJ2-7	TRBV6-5	CASRTRTGPTYEQYF
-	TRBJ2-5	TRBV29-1	CSARLAGDEQETQYF
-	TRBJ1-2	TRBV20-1	CSAREQVYGYTF
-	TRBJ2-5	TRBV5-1	CASSLDNPSRETQYF
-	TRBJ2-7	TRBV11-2	CASSLAPGQPKTYEQYF
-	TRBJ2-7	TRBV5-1	CASSLRTGLAGGSSSYEQYF
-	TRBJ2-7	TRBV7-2	CASSRTGAGGAYEQYF
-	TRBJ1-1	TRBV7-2	CASRPPLGRGLNTEAFF
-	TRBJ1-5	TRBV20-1	CSAAGGTGAFQPQHF
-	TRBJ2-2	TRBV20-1	CSAPNRGSTGELFF
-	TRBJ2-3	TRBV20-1	CSASWTSGFSDTQYF
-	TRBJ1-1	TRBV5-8	CASSLRGGSNTEAFF
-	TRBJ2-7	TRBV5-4	CASSFGDRAYEQYF
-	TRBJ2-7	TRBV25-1	CASSELGYYEQYF
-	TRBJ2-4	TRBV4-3	CASSQGVSGLAKNIQYF
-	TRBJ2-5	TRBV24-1	CATSGSWAPYPETQYF
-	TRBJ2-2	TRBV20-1	CSARWPGLAGGPRTGELFF
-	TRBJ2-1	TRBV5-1	CASSSGTFPDEQFF
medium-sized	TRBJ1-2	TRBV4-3	CASSGQRTVDYGYTF
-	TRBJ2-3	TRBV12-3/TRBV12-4	CASSSPRGSDTQYF
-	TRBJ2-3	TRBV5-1	CASSLEGLEATDTQYF
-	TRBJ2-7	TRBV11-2	CASSALPGYEQYF
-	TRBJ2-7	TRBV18	CASSPGDVGEQYF